Shown below are 30 T cell receptor beta chains from a single sample sequenced in a study of blood T cell repertoires in COVID-19. The assay was immunoSEQ multiplex PCR, and TCRdb's table has in-frame clones only and misses some. The sample carries about 300,000 clones, about 90% recorded once. The specimen was PBMCs or T cells enriched from blood (not recorded which). Source of these receptors: a woman aged 45-60 years who had been exposed to COVID-19.

J is TRBJ2-7 and V is TRBV6-5, with TRBD2 matching over 10 bases. Germline V lookup: CDR1 MNHEY, CDR2 SVGAGI. The ends lost 5 bases at V and 6 bases at J; junction bases unmatched: 10. CDR3 length equals 15 residues. The DNA for the CDR3 is TGTGCCAGCAGTACCGAAAGCGGGGGGGCCGGCGAGCAGTACTTC. Protein: CASSTESGGAGEQYF.

The chain is built from TRBV2 and TRBJ1-3; D not certain. The germline V gene has CDR1 SNHLY and CDR2 FYNNEI. The CDR3 has 14 amino acids. The ends were cut back, 5 bases at V and 3 bases at J, with 11 bases in the middle. The CDR3 spells CASSMFGSGNTIYF. As DNA, the CDR3 is TGTGCCAGCAGTATGTTCGGGAGTGGAAACACCATATATTTT.

The chain combines TRBV10-3 with TRBJ1-1; D call uncertain. V shed 7 bases and J shed 7 bases, with 10 bases lying between them. The CDR3 sequence is 11 residues long. In germline, CDR1 is ENHRY, CDR2 SYGVKD. The CDR3 reads CAIKQDFEAFF. Here the CDR3 DNA reads TGTGCCATCAAGCAAGACTTTGAAGCTTTCTTT.

The chain has TRBV3-1 (or the pseudogene TRBV3-2) and TRBJ1-1; 9 bases agree with TRBD1. CDR3 length: 14 residues. Unmatched junction bases numbered 6, after V lost 6 bases and J lost 4 bases. Germline values: CDR1 LGHDT, CDR2 YNNKEL (reference sequence). The CDR3 protein is CASSHRGRVTEAFF. In DNA form, the CDR3 reads TGTGCCAGCAGTCACAGGGGGCGGGTCACTGAAGCTTTCTTT.

V is TRBV2 and J is TRBJ2-1; D is undetermined. Germline CDR1 and CDR2: SNHLY and FYNNEI. V shed 2 bases and J shed 8 bases, with 16 bases lying between them. This CDR3 contains 15 residues. As DNA, the CDR3 is TGTGCCAGCAGTGAACTGGGCCCAAATGGGTATGAGCAGTTCTTC. It yields the protein CASSELGPNGYEQFF.

The chain has TRBV11-2 and TRBJ1-1; D is uncertain. V lost 5 bases and J lost 1, with 8 bases in between. The CDR3 runs 13 residues. Germline V gene data show CDR1 as SGHAT and CDR2 as FQNNGV. The CDR3 region has the DNA TGTGCCAGCAGCCCAGTTCCGAACACTGAAGCTTTCTTT. This translates into CASSPVPNTEAFF.

The chain couples TRBV28 to TRBJ1-1; 9 bases fit TRBD1. Unmatched junction bases numbered 12, after V lost 6 bases and J lost 4 bases. Looked up from germline, CDR1 is MDHEN and CDR2 is SYDVKM. The CDR3 has 16 amino acids. The CDR3 spells CASRTGGGAPATEAFF. The CDR3 DNA follows: TGTGCCAGCAGAACAGGGGGCGGCGCCCCGGCCACTGAAGCTTTCTTT.

The DNA of the CDR3 is TGTGCCAGCAGTGCGCAATTACAGGGGGATACTGAAGCTTTCTTT. Translated: CASSAQLQGDTEAFF. V gene TRBV28 combines with J gene TRBJ1-1, with TRBD1 matching 8 bases. Germline V gives CDR1 MDHEN, CDR2 SYDVKM. The CDR3 totals 15 residues. V was pared by 5 bases and J by 5 bases, with 10 bases of the junction left unmatched.

This clone was found a few times. The rearrangement links TRBV28 to TRBJ1-4, with 7 bases matching TRBD1. This CDR3 comprises 16 residues. The trim removed 7 bases at V and 8 bases at J, leaving 16 bases unmatched. CDR1 and CDR2 from the germline V gene are MDHEN and SYDVKM. The CDR3 DNA is TGTGCCAGCACCCTCGCTTTAATGAGGGGGCGGGAAAAACTGTTTTTT. Its translation: CASTLALMRGREKLFF.

The V call is TRBV28, the J call TRBJ1-6; no definite D call. CDR1 is MDHEN, CDR2 SYDVKM, per germline. The germline V and J ends were trimmed by 3 bases and 10 bases, with 19 bases remaining between them. The CDR3 runs 16 residues. Here the CDR3 reads CASSFFSGREWSPLHF. Written as DNA, the CDR3 is TGTGCCAGCAGTTTCTTCTCTGGGAGGGAATGGTCACCCCTCCACTTT.

V and J are TRBV6-5 and TRBJ2-2; weak D call: TRBD1 (6 bases). From germline, CDR1 is MNHEY and CDR2 SVGAGI. V lost 8 bases and J lost 0, with 10 bases in between. The CDR3 has 14 amino acids. The CDR3 protein is CASHRAANTGELFF. For the CDR3, the DNA is TGTGCCAGCCACAGGGCTGCGAACACCGGGGAGCTGTTTTTT.

In this sample, this clone turned up once. CDR3 DNA: TGTGCCATCAGTCAAAACGGGGATAGCAATCAGCCCCAGCATTTT. Translating gives CAISQNGDSNQPQHF. This sequence joins TRBV10-3 and TRBJ1-5; D gene ambiguous. This CDR3 region has 15 residues. Germline assignment: CDR1 ENHRY and CDR2 SYGVKD. Trimming took off 5 bases at V and 0 bases at J, with 11 bases between the two ends.

The rearrangement uses TRBV6-2 or TRBV6-3 and TRBJ2-2, with D perhaps TRBD1 (6 bases). V was clipped by 5 bases and J by 3 bases, with 10 bases between them. Germline V lookup: CDR1 MNHEY, CDR2 SVGEGT. This CDR3 is built from 14 residues. In DNA form, the CDR3 reads TGTGCCAGCAGTCTAGGACAGCACACCGGGGAGCTGTTTTTT. Protein product: CASSLGQHTGELFF.

The chain combines TRBV10-2 with TRBJ2-1; 8 bases map to TRBD2. Germline values: CDR1 WSHSY, CDR2 SAAADI. The J segment lost 5 bases and the V segment lost 2 bases, leaving 8 bases of the junction unmatched. The CDR3 has 16 residues. CDR3 residues: CASSEPGGNLNNEQFF. The DNA for the CDR3 is TGCGCCAGCAGTGAGCCGGGGGGGAACCTTAACAATGAGCAGTTCTTC.

About this clone: Within the sample, other DNA sequences also encode this same CDR3. The rearrangement uses TRBV6-5 and TRBJ2-1, with 8 bases identical to TRBD1. V gave up 5 bases and J gave up 4 bases; unmatched junction bases: 7. The CDR3 runs 15 residues. Per germline, CDR1 MNHEY and CDR2 SVGAGI. DNA for the CDR3: TGTGCCAGCAGTAACTTCGGGACAGGATACAATGAGCAGTTCTTC. This sequence encodes CASSNFGTGYNEQFF.

The V and J genes are TRBV19 and TRBJ1-2; no clear D. Trimming shortened V by 2 bases and J by 4 bases, and 17 bases separated the two germline ends. CDR1 LNHDA and CDR2 SQIVND come from the germline V gene (reference sequence). The CDR3 is 16 amino acids. Here the CDR3 DNA reads TGTGCCAGTAGTATAATGGCGACTTCCCAACGCTATGGCTACACCTTC. This translates into CASSIMATSQRYGYTF.

CDR3 residues: CASRGFGYGYTF. The DNA for the CDR3 is TGTGCCAGTCGAGGGTTCGGGTATGGCTACACCTTC. This chain connects TRBV19 to TRBJ1-2; D not certain. Germline values: CDR1 LNHDA, CDR2 SQIVND (reference sequence). Trimming pared 8 bases from V and 5 bases from J, leaving 12 bases between. CDR3 length: 12 residues.

This rearrangement joins TRBV10-3 to TRBJ2-3; 9 bases match TRBD2. Germline values: CDR1 ENHRY, CDR2 SYGVKD. V lost 4 bases and J lost 4; bases outside the gene matches: 6. This CDR3 has 15 residues. The CDR3 DNA follows: TGTGCCATCAGTGGGAAGGCTAGCGGGGCAGATACGCAGTATTTT. Protein sequence: CAISGKASGADTQYF.

This rearrangement joins TRBV7-2 to TRBJ1-2; TRBD1 agrees at 9 bases. Germline CDR1 reads SGHTA; CDR2 reads FQGNSA. Trimming cost V 7 bases and J 2 bases; bases outside gene matches: 2. The CDR3 has 13 residues. For the CDR3, the DNA is TGTGCCAGCACGGGACAGGGAAACTATGGCTACACCTTC. Encoded protein: CASTGQGNYGYTF.

The V gene is TRBV4-1, the J gene TRBJ2-1; 10 nucleotides align to TRBD2. The CDR3 contains 15 residues. V lost 4 bases to trimming and J lost 4 bases; unmatched junction nucleotides: 4. From germline, CDR1 is MGHRA and CDR2 YSYEKL. In nucleotides, the CDR3 is TGCGCCAGCAGCCCAGCGGGGGGGCGGTACAATGAGCAGTTCTTC. Its protein is CASSPAGGRYNEQFF.

J is TRBJ1-2 and V is TRBV28; the match to TRBD1 covers 10 bases. This CDR3 has 14 residues. Germline values: CDR1 MDHEN, CDR2 SYDVKM. The ends lost 3 bases at V and 4 bases at J; junction bases unmatched: 2. The CDR3 loop reads CASSFRDRGYGYTF. The CDR3 DNA reads as TGTGCCAGCAGTTTCCGGGACAGGGGCTATGGCTACACCTTC.

This chain connects TRBV5-5 to TRBJ1-6, with D perhaps TRBD1 (6 bases). The germline CDR1 and CDR2 sequences are SGHKS and YYEKEE (reference sequence). The CDR3 is 17 amino acids. V was clipped by 1 base and J by 5 bases, with 16 bases between them. CDR3 loop: CASSLLARSGDNSPLHF. The CDR3 bases are TGTGCCAGCAGCTTGCTAGCCCGGTCAGGGGATAATTCACCCCTCCACTTT.

The genes are TRBV19 and TRBJ1-2; 8 bases fit TRBD1. V was pared by 6 bases and J by 4 bases, with 4 bases of the junction left unmatched. CDR1 and CDR2 from the germline V gene are LNHDA and SQIVND (reference sequence). The length of the CDR3 is 13 residues. CDR3 DNA: TGTGCCAGTAGGCTCGACAGGGGCTATGGCTACACCTTC. This gives the protein CASRLDRGYGYTF.

V and J are TRBV19 and TRBJ2-7; 10 bases are a match to TRBD1. The trim removed 5 bases at V and 4 bases at J, leaving 8 bases unmatched. Germline values: CDR1 LNHDA, CDR2 SQIVND (reference sequence). CDR3 length: 15 amino acids. In DNA form, the CDR3 reads TGTGCCAGTAGTCTCCGGGACAGGGGACCTTACGAGCAGTACTTC. As protein: CASSLRDRGPYEQYF.

The chain couples TRBV7-8 to TRBJ2-7, with D possibly TRBD1 on 5 matching bases. The CDR3 loop spans 15 amino acids. V lost 4 bases and J lost 2, with 15 bases in between. Germline V gene sequence: CDR1 SGHVS, CDR2 FQNEAQ. The CDR3 loop is CASSSARVITYEQYF. CDR3 in DNA: TGTGCCAGCAGCTCAGCCAGGGTGATAACCTACGAGCAGTACTTC.

The V gene is TRBV18, the J gene TRBJ2-7; tentative D call: TRBD2 (6 bases). The V gene lost 5 bases and the J gene lost 2 bases, with 10 bases spanning the gap. Germline V lookup: CDR1 KGHSH, CDR2 LQKENI. CDR3 length equals 13 residues. The CDR3 sequence is CASSNGLTYEQYF. The CDR3 coding sequence is TGTGCCAGCTCAAACGGACTAACCTACGAGCAGTACTTC.

J is TRBJ1-3 and V is TRBV15; possible D gene TRBD1, 5 bases. CDR3 length: 16 amino acids. Trimming removed 3 bases at V and 0 bases at J, with 12 bases between. Germline V gene sequence: CDR1 LNHNV, CDR2 YYDKDF (reference sequence). The CDR3 is CATSSKGAHSGNTIYF. In nucleotides, the CDR3 is TGTGCCACCAGCAGCAAAGGGGCCCACTCTGGAAACACCATATATTTT.

The chain uses TRBV2 and TRBJ2-7, with TRBD2 matching 8 bases. The CDR3 runs to 13 residues. V dropped 7 bases and J dropped 3; count of bases not matched to a gene: 5. Germline V CDR1 and CDR2: SNHLY, FYNNEI. Written as DNA, the CDR3 is TGTGCCAGCACGGCGGGGGGTAACTACGAGCAGTACTTC. This encodes CASTAGGNYEQYF.

V and J are TRBV20-1 and TRBJ2-3; D gene uncertain. The CDR3 contains 10 residues. Germline V CDR1 and CDR2: DFQATT, SNEGSKA (reference sequence). V was trimmed by 4 bases and J by 10 bases, leaving 9 bases between them. The CDR3 DNA is TGCAGTGCTACCTCGTATTCGCAGTATTTT. This codes for CSATSYSQYF.

V gene TRBV5-8 combines with J gene TRBJ1-5, with no clear D. V was pared by 4 bases and J by 0 bases, with 14 bases between. The CDR3 extends over 16 amino acids. Germline V CDR1 and CDR2: SGHTS, YDEGEE. The CDR3 coding sequence is TGTGCCAGCAGCCCCGGGTTTTCTCTTAGCAATCAGCCCCAGCATTTT. Its translation is CASSPGFSLSNQPQHF.